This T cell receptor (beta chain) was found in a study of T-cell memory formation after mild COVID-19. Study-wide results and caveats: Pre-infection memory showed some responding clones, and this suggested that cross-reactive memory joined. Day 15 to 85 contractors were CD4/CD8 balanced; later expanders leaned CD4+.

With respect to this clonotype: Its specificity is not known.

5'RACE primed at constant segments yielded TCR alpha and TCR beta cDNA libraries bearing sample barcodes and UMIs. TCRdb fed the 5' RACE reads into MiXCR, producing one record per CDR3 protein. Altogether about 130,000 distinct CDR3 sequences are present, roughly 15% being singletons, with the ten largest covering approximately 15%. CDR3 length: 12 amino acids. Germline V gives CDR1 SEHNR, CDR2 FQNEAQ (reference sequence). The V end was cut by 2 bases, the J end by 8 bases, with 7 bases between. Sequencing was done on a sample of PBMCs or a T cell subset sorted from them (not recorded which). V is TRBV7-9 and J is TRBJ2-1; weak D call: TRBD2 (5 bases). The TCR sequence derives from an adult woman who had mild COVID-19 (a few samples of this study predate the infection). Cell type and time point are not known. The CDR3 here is CASSLLRDEQFF. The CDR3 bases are TGTGCCAGCAGCTTATTGAGGGATGAGCAGTTCTTC.